This T cell receptor beta chain appears in the sequencing data of a study of neurological immune-mediated disorders. This clonotype was counted many times. Its target is unknown. General study results and limits: The greatest degree of TCR clonal expansion was observed in HTLV-1-associated myelopathy, with the lowest in multiple sclerosis, below that of healthy controls.

5'RACE with 10-nucleotide random UMIs produced the cDNA. TCRdb ran MiXCR on the 5' RACE reads and lists one entry per CDR3 protein. The sample consists of 70,000 to 95,000 distinct CDR3 sequences, less than 15% of them appearing once. Stated time point: longitudinal time-point 2. A total of 2 million PBMCs stored at -80 degrees C provided the unsorted libraries. Trimming took off 4 bases at V and 2 bases at J, with 8 bases between the two ends. Per the germline V gene, CDR1 is MNHEY and CDR2 is SVGEGT. The CDR3 runs to 13 residues. This TCR derives from a female donor with HTLV-1-associated myelopathy (HAM/TSP). V and J are TRBV6-2 or TRBV6-3 and TRBJ2-5; tentatively, D is TRBD1 (5 bases). Sequencing input: PBMCs. CDR3 protein: CASSLRQQETQYF. CDR3 bases: TGTGCCAGCAGTTTAAGACAGCAAGAGACCCAGTACTTC.